This is a list of T cell receptor beta chains from one sample in a study of blood T cell repertoires in COVID-19. Measured with immunoSEQ multiplex PCR; TCRdb has only the in-frame clones, and not every one. The sample shows some 530,000 clones, approximately 91% of them seen only once. The sample taken for sequencing was PBMCs or T cells enriched from blood (not recorded which). The receptors were sampled from a woman aged 55-75 years who had recovered from COVID-19. Both conserved end residues are part of each CDR3. The order of the fields is D gene, clone size, J gene, V gene, CDR3 DNA, CDR3 protein. A D gene is named only where the DNA matches it firmly. Expanded clones get a size class; other rows say once, few or many, or leave the size out.

NA NA TRBJ2-2 TRBV5-1 TGCGCCAGCAGCTCAGAAATGAACACCGGGGAGCTGTTTTTT CASSSEMNTGELFF
TRBD1 NA TRBJ1-5 TRBV5-1 TGCGCCAGCAGGGACAGGGAGAATCAGCCCCAGCATTTT CASRDRENQPQHF
TRBD2 NA TRBJ2-3 TRBV7-9 TGTGCCAGCAGCTTTTACAGGACTAGCGGGGGTACAGATACGCAGTATTTT CASSFYRTSGGTDTQYF
TRBD2 NA TRBJ2-3 TRBV29-1 TGCAGCGTTGAGGGGAGGGGTCCTCAAGATACGCAGTATTTT CSVEGRGPQDTQYF
TRBD1 once TRBJ1-4 TRBV5-4 TGTGCCAGCAGCCTGGACAGGGCGACTAATGAAAAACTGTTTTTT CASSLDRATNEKLFF
NA NA TRBJ2-1 TRBV5-1 TGCGCCAGCAGCTTGGAGGAGGTCAGTTACAATGAGCAGTTCTTC CASSLEEVSYNEQFF
NA NA TRBJ2-5 TRBV27 TGTGCCAGCAGTCGTCAGGGGAGCGAGACCCAGTACTTC CASSRQGSETQYF
TRBD1 NA TRBJ1-2 TRBV6-5 TGTGCCAGCAGTTACACCAGGACAGGTTCCTATGGCTACACCTTC CASSYTRTGSYGYTF
TRBD1 NA TRBJ2-7 TRBV5-5 TGTGCCAGCAGCTTGGCGACAGGGGGCAATGGGAGGTACGAGCAGTACTTC CASSLATGGNGRYEQYF
TRBD1 NA TRBJ2-2 TRBV7-6 TGTGCCAGCAGGGAACAGGGGGCGATCGGGGAGCTGTTTTTT CASREQGAIGELFF
NA NA TRBJ1-1 TRBV1 TGCACCAGCAGCCTCGGTCCCACAGGAACCCTGAACACTGAAGCTTTCTTT CTSSLGPTGTLNTEAFF
TRBD2 NA TRBJ2-2 TRBV7-6 TGTGCCAGCAGCTTATATCCTAGCGGGGGTAGCACCGGGGAGCTGTTTTTT CASSLYPSGGSTGELFF
TRBD1 NA TRBJ2-7 TRBV7-9 TGTGCCAGCAGCTTAGGAGGGACAGGGGTCCACGAGCAGTACTTC CASSLGGTGVHEQYF
NA NA TRBJ2-7 TRBV7-6 TGTGCCAGCAGCTTAGCGCGGCGGGGACCCTACGAGCAGTACTTC CASSLARRGPYEQYF
NA NA TRBJ1-1 TRBV19 TGTGCCAGTAGTGCAAACAGGGACAAGGGGACTGAAGCTTTCTTT CASSANRDKGTEAFF
NA once TRBJ1-2 TRBV5-4 TGTGCCAGCAGCTGGAATGGGGCCGGCTACACCTTC CASSWNGAGYTF
NA NA TRBJ1-4 TRBV19 TGTGCCAGTACCGGACCCAGCGGGGGGCAGGGGGAAAAACTGTTTTTT CASTGPSGGQGEKLFF
TRBD1 once TRBJ1-6 TRBV6-4 TGTGCCAGCAGTGTTCAGGGGGCTATGAATTCACCCCTCCACTTT CASSVQGAMNSPLHF
NA NA TRBJ1-5 TRBV28 TGTGCCAGCAGTTTATATCGGCGGGGGTACCATCAGCCCCAGCATTTT CASSLYRRGYHQPQHF
NA NA TRBJ2-2 TRBV7-2 TGTGCCAGCAGCTCCAGGGGAGGGGAGCTGTTTTTT CASSSRGGELFF